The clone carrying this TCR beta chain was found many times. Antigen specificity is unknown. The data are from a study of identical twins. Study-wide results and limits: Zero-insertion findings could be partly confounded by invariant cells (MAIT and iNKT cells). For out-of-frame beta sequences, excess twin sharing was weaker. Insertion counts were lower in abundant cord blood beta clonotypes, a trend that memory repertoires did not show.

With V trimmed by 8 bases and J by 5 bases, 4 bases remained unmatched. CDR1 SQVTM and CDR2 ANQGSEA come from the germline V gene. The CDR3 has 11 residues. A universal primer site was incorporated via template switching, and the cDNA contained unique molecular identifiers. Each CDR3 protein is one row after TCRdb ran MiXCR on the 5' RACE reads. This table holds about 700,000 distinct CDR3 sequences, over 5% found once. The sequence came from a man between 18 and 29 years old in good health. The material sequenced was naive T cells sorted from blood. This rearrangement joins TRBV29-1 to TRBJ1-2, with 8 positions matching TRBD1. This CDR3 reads CSIRQGYGYTF. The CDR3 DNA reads TGCAGCATCCGACAGGGGTATGGCTACACCTTC.